Presented here are 23 T cell receptor beta chains from one specimen sequenced in a study of T cell responses to AZD1222 COVID-19 vaccine. Clones were sequenced by immunoSEQ multiplex PCR, and TCRdb holds only the in-frame ones, with some missing. This sample has 150,000 to 200,000 clones, with approximately 92% found just once. Material: peripheral blood, obtained on day 0 of AZD1222 vaccination. These receptors were obtained from an adult in good health.

This chain connects TRBV30 to TRBJ2-2; D might be TRBD1 (5 bases). The CDR3 loop spans 12 amino acids. CDR1 is GTSNPN and CDR2 is SVGIG in the germline V gene (reference sequence). Trimming pared 4 bases from V and 6 bases from J, leaving 9 bases between. CDR3 sequence reads: CAWIKGAGELFF. CDR3 nucleotides: TGTGCCTGGATAAAAGGGGCCGGGGAGCTGTTTTTT.

This clone was found once. The J gene is TRBJ2-2, the V gene TRBV11-2; 9 bases line up with TRBD1. V lost 5 bases to trimming and J lost 4 bases; unmatched junction nucleotides: 5. The germline V gene encodes CDR1 SGHAT and CDR2 FQNNGV. The CDR3 has 15 amino acids. The CDR3 sequence: CASSPRDRATGELFF. CDR3 bases: TGTGCCAGCAGCCCGCGGGACAGGGCCACCGGGGAGCTGTTTTTT.

This chain links TRBV4-1 with TRBJ2-1; 10 nucleotides align to TRBD2. Trimming took 0 bases from V and 2 from J; bases not matched to a gene: 4. The CDR3 spans 17 residues. Germline assignment: CDR1 MGHRA and CDR2 YSYEKL. In DNA, the CDR3 is TGCGCCAGCAGCCAAGAGGTGACTAGCGGGCCCTACAATGAGCAGTTCTTC. It translates to CASSQEVTSGPYNEQFF.

This chain connects TRBV10-1 to TRBJ2-6; no firm D call. This CDR3 region has 14 residues. V lost 4 bases and J 0 bases, leaving 4 bases between the germline ends. CDR1 and CDR2 from the germline V gene are WNHNN and SYGVQD (reference sequence). CDR3 in amino acids: CASSGGSGANVLTF. CDR3 coding DNA: TGCGCCAGCAGTGGGGGCTCTGGGGCCAACGTCCTGACTTTC.

This chain links TRBV24-1 with TRBJ2-5, with 7 bases aligning to TRBD1. From germline, CDR1 is KGHDR and CDR2 SFDVKD. The CDR3 spans 15 residues. After removal of 1 base from V and 2 bases from J, the junction contained 3 bases not matched to a gene. CDR3 loop: CATSDFRDSQETQYF. The CDR3 DNA reads as TGTGCCACCAGTGATTTTAGGGACAGTCAAGAGACCCAGTACTTC.

The V gene is TRBV19, the J gene TRBJ1-2; D unresolved. V dropped 7 bases and J dropped 0 bases, with 12 bases sitting between them. Germline-derived CDR1 and CDR2 are LNHDA and SQIVND (reference sequence). CDR3 length equals 14 residues. CDR3 protein: CASIVSVSNYGYTF. The DNA of the CDR3 is TGTGCCAGTATAGTGTCAGTTTCTAACTATGGCTACACCTTC.

The chain employs TRBV9 and TRBJ1-4; 9 bases agree with TRBD1. Germline values: CDR1 SGDLS, CDR2 YYNGEE. CDR3 length: 19 amino acids. Trimming at V came to 0 bases and at J to 8 bases, leaving 17 bases not matched to a gene. CDR3 loop: CASSVVPIKPGQGQEKLFF. CDR3 coding DNA: TGTGCCAGCAGCGTAGTCCCGATCAAACCGGGACAGGGACAGGAAAAACTGTTTTTT.

This CDR3 reads CASSEATATNEKLFF. The DNA of the CDR3 is TGTGCCAGCAGTGAGGCGACAGCAACTAATGAAAAACTGTTTTTT. The V and J genes are TRBV6-1 and TRBJ1-4, with D possibly TRBD1 on 5 matching bases. Germline CDR1 is MNHNS and CDR2 is SASEGT. The CDR3 covers 15 residues. Trimming left V 3 bases short and J 0 bases short, with 8 bases between.

This clone was seen only a few times. The chain uses TRBV6-5 and TRBJ1-3; D not certain. V was shortened by 7 bases and J by 0 bases, with 10 bases between the two germline ends. There are 14 residues in the CDR3. Germline V gene lookup returns CDR1 MNHEY and CDR2 SVGAGI. Here the CDR3 reads CASMDVSSGNTIYF. CDR3 coding DNA: TGTGCCAGCATGGACGTCAGCTCTGGAAACACCATATATTTT.

The chain recombines TRBV27 with TRBJ2-1, with TRBD2 identical over 7 bases. Trimming removed 7 bases from V and 8 bases from J; junction bases left unmatched: 17. The CDR3 loop spans 16 amino acids. CDR1 is MNHEY, CDR2 SMNVEV, per germline (reference sequence). The DNA for the CDR3 is TGTGCCAGCAACCCCAGGAGGGAGGGTCTTCTGGATGAGCAGTTCTTC. Protein product: CASNPRREGLLDEQFF.

The V call is TRBV2, the J call TRBJ2-1; TRBD2 might be the D (6 bases). V was trimmed by 6 bases and J by 10 bases, leaving 13 bases between them. This CDR3 spans 12 amino acids. The germline gives CDR1 SNHLY, CDR2 FYNNEI. CDR3 loop: CASRASVGEQFF. Here the CDR3 DNA reads TGTGCCAGCAGGGCTAGCGTAGGAGAGCAGTTCTTC.

The chain carries TRBV9 and TRBJ2-7, with 14 bases matching TRBD2. J lost 4 bases, V lost 0 bases, and 3 bases had no gene match. CDR3 size: 16 residues. CDR1 and CDR2 (germline): SGDLS, YYNGEE. CDR3 residues: CASSVGGTSGSYEQYF. As DNA, the CDR3 is TGTGCCAGCAGCGTAGGCGGGACTAGCGGGAGTTACGAGCAGTACTTC. Supplemented by reference TRBV9 and TRBJ2-7, the full variable domain reads DSGVTQTPKHLITATGQRVTLRCSPRSGDLSVYWYQQSLDQGLQFLIQYYNGEERAKGNILERFSAQQFPDLHSELNLSSLELGDSALYFCASSVGGTSGSYEQYFGPGTRLTVT.

The V and J genes are TRBV27 and TRBJ2-3, with TRBD1 matching 10 bases. Germline CDR1 MNHEY, CDR2 SMNVEV (reference sequence). The CDR3 has 19 amino acids. V gave up 3 bases and J gave up 3 bases; unmatched junction bases: 15. This CDR3 is CASSFFKALDRGRTDTQYF. Here the CDR3 DNA reads TGTGCCAGCAGTTTCTTTAAAGCGCTAGACAGGGGGCGGACAGATACGCAGTATTTT.

The J gene is TRBJ1-4, the V gene TRBV28, with 9 positions matching TRBD1. This CDR3 spans 15 amino acids. V lost 5 bases, J lost 3 bases, and 4 bases stayed unmatched. CDR1 and CDR2 from the germline V gene are MDHEN and SYDVKM. The DNA of the CDR3 is TGTGCCAGCAGTGACGGGACAGGGCCTAATGAAAAACTGTTTTTT. Its translation is CASSDGTGPNEKLFF.

The CDR3 is CASSPGPENTEAFF. In nucleotides, the CDR3 is TGTGCCAGCAGCCCCGGACCGGAGAACACTGAAGCTTTCTTT. The chain recombines TRBV7-2 with TRBJ1-1; D not resolved. Germline V lookup: CDR1 SGHTA, CDR2 FQGNSA. This CDR3 spans 14 amino acids. The V end lost 5 bases, the J end lost 1 base, and 11 bases lay between the germline ends.

V gene TRBV11-3 combines with J gene TRBJ2-7, with a weak D call TRBD1 (6 bases). This CDR3 spans 13 amino acids. CDR1 SGHNT and CDR2 YENEEA come from the germline V gene. Trimming shortened V by 2 bases and J by 4 bases, and 9 bases separated the two germline ends. The CDR3 DNA is TGTGCCAGCAGCTTAAGCAGGGGATACGAGCAGTACTTC. It codes for CASSLSRGYEQYF.

J is TRBJ1-1 and V is TRBV12-5, with 9 bases that match TRBD1. The CDR3 is made up of 15 amino acids. Trimming removed 0 bases from V and 6 bases from J; junction bases left unmatched: 5. The germline V gene encodes CDR1 LGHNT and CDR2 FRNRAP. This CDR3 is CASGLVLTGGAEAFF. DNA of the CDR3: TGTGCTAGTGGTTTGGTCTTGACAGGGGGGGCTGAAGCTTTCTTT.

The V and J genes are TRBV7-9 and TRBJ1-5; D may be TRBD1 (5 bases). The CDR3 has 16 amino acids. Trimming cost V 0 bases and J 10 bases, with 19 bases left between them. Germline CDR1 is SEHNR and CDR2 is FQNEAQ (reference sequence). The CDR3 loop reads CASSLAGSQGTFPQHF. Written as DNA, the CDR3 is TGTGCCAGCAGCTTAGCTGGTAGTCAGGGTACTTTCCCCCAGCATTTT.

The chain links TRBV6-1 to TRBJ1-6; TRBD1 matches at 7 bases. CDR1 is MNHNS, CDR2 SASEGT, per germline. The V segment lost 6 bases and the J segment 5 bases; nucleotides outside the gene matches: 4. This CDR3 comprises 14 residues. The chain's CDR3 is CASSTGQNNSPLHF. Here the CDR3 DNA reads TGTGCCAGCAGCACGGGACAGAATAATTCACCCCTCCACTTT.

The chain has TRBV14 and TRBJ1-2, with D unclear. The CDR3 consists of 14 residues. Germline V lookup: CDR1 SGHDN, CDR2 FVKESK. Trimming removed 6 bases from V and 2 bases from J, with 13 bases in between. The CDR3 loop is CASRKAGANYGYTF. CDR3 DNA: TGTGCCAGCAGGAAAGCGGGCGCCAACTATGGCTACACCTTC.

The rearrangement uses TRBV6-5 and TRBJ2-3; no clear D gene. Germline V gives CDR1 MNHEY, CDR2 SVGAGI. The CDR3 length is 14 residues. Trimming cost V 8 bases and J 2 bases, with 14 bases left between them. CDR3 in amino acids: CASGAFWPTDTQYF. DNA of the CDR3: TGTGCCAGCGGAGCCTTCTGGCCCACAGATACGCAGTATTTT.

The chain uses TRBV5-1 and TRBJ2-1; 7 nucleotides line up with TRBD2. V shed 3 bases, J shed 2 bases, and the junction held 5 bases outside the gene matches. Looked up from germline, CDR1 is SGHRS and CDR2 is YFSETQ. This CDR3 has 15 residues. CDR3 nucleotides: TGCGCCAGCAGCTACGAGCGGGACGCCTACAATGAGCAGTTCTTC. Translated, it gives CASSYERDAYNEQFF.

The chain recombines TRBV6-1 with TRBJ2-7, with unresolved D. In germline, CDR1 is MNHNS, CDR2 SASEGT. The germline V and J ends were trimmed by 2 bases and 3 bases, with 8 bases remaining between them. This CDR3 is 13 amino acids long. For the CDR3, the DNA is TGTGCCAGCAGTGAACAGGCTAGCTACGAGCAGTACGTC. The encoded protein is CASSEQASYEQYV.